These 18 T cell receptor beta chains were all obtained from the same sample, sequenced in a study of T cell responses to AZD1222 COVID-19 vaccine. Here immunoSEQ multiplex PCR was the method, and the copy in TCRdb shows in-frame clones only, minus some. The sample includes some 140,000 clones, roughly nine tenths of them seen just once. The sample was peripheral blood, taken on day 0 of AZD1222 vaccination. Source of these receptors: an adult in good health.

The rearrangement joins TRBV12-5 to TRBJ2-2, with D perhaps TRBD1 or TRBD2 (5 bases each). V was shortened by 5 bases and J by 7 bases, with 17 bases between the two germline ends. Germline-derived CDR1 and CDR2 are LGHNT and FRNRAP. The CDR3 loop spans 15 amino acids. CDR3: CASGLNLGPIGELFF. The CDR3 nucleotides are TGTGCTAGTGGTCTGAATCTGGGACCTATCGGGGAGCTGTTTTTT.

The CDR3 region has the DNA TGTGCCACCAGTGATTCCGGACTAGCGGACCTGGACGAGCAGTACTTC. It yields the protein CATSDSGLADLDEQYF. This chain links TRBV24-1 with TRBJ2-7, with TRBD2 identical over 10 bases. The CDR3 runs 16 residues. With V trimmed by 2 bases and J by 5 bases, 8 bases remained unmatched. In germline, CDR1 is KGHDR, CDR2 SFDVKD.

CDR3 loop: CASSLEAGMNTEAFF. Written as DNA, the CDR3 is TGTGCCAGCAGCTTAGAGGCGGGAATGAACACTGAAGCTTTCTTT. The rearrangement joins TRBV11-3 to TRBJ1-1; D is undetermined. The V gene's germline CDR1 is SGHNT and CDR2 YENEEA. This CDR3 is built from 15 residues. Deletions cut 0 bases from V and 0 bases from J, with 8 bases between.

This clone was seen only once. The rearrangement uses TRBV5-1 and TRBJ2-1; 8 bases line up with TRBD2. Trimming cost V 6 bases and J 8 bases; bases outside gene matches: 16. Germline V lookup: CDR1 SGHRS, CDR2 YFSETQ. The CDR3 runs to 16 residues. The CDR3 loop is CASTQPLAGTEDEQFF. CDR3 sequence (DNA): TGCGCCAGCACCCAACCCTTAGCGGGAACGGAGGATGAGCAGTTCTTC.

The chain couples TRBV7-8 to TRBJ2-1; 13 bases are shared with TRBD2. The CDR3 totals 19 residues. Germline loops: CDR1 SGHVS, CDR2 FQNEAQ. The junction had 18 bases not matched to a gene; V was cut back by 5 bases and J by 8 bases. The CDR3 spells CASSRTSGSLLAISDEQFF. The CDR3 bases are TGTGCCAGCAGCCGGACTAGCGGGAGCTTGTTGGCGATTTCGGATGAGCAGTTCTTC.

The rearrangement joins TRBV7-3 to TRBJ1-5, with D tentatively TRBD1 (5 bases). The CDR3 length is 14 residues. Germline V lookup: CDR1 SGHTA, CDR2 FQGTGA. The V and J ends lost 1 base and 6 bases respectively, with 10 bases between them. The CDR3 bases are TGTGCCAGCAGCTTAAATGGGGGGAGTCAGCCCCAGCATTTT. This sequence encodes CASSLNGGSQPQHF.

The chain employs TRBV27 and TRBJ1-2, with D unresolved. Germline CDR1 and CDR2: MNHEY and SMNVEV (reference sequence). Trimming cost V 3 bases and J 7 bases, with 3 bases left between them. CDR3 size: 10 residues. The CDR3 nucleotides read TGTGCCAGCAGTTTTAGTGGCTACACCTTC. The encoded protein is CASSFSGYTF.

V and J are TRBV7-2 and TRBJ2-3; 12 bases agree with TRBD2. The CDR3 has 16 amino acids. CDR1 is SGHTA, CDR2 FQGNSA, per germline. V shed 4 bases and J 5 bases; nucleotides not matched to a gene: 7. CDR3 nucleotide sequence: TGTGCCAGCAGCTCCCTAGCGGGGGGGCGCGGAGATACGCAGTATTTT. It is translated as CASSSLAGGRGDTQYF.

There are a few counts of this clone. V is TRBV4-1 and J is TRBJ2-7; 9 nucleotides align to TRBD1. CDR1 and CDR2 (germline): MGHRA, YSYEKL. CDR3 length equals 14 residues. The V segment lost 3 bases and the J segment 7 bases; nucleotides outside the gene matches: 7. The CDR3 here is CASSQVGTGREQYF. DNA for the CDR3: TGCGCCAGCAGCCAGGTTGGGACAGGGAGGGAGCAGTACTTC.

About this clone: The same CDR3 arises from other DNA sequences in this sample as well. In DNA form, the CDR3 reads TGTGCCAGCAGTTACTCGGAGGTATCCTACGAGCAGTACTTC. Protein: CASSYSEVSYEQYF. V usage is TRBV6-2 or TRBV6-3 and J usage is TRBJ2-7; a weak D match, TRBD2 (5 bases). Germline lookup yields CDR1 MNHEY and CDR2 SVGEGT. The CDR3 consists of 14 residues. The germline V and J ends were trimmed by 0 bases and 1 base, with 7 bases remaining between them.

This chain joins TRBV7-3 and TRBJ2-1; 13 nucleotides agree with TRBD2. This CDR3 has 15 residues. V trimming: 5 bases; J trimming: 11 bases; junction bases outside the gene matches: 9. Looked up from germline, CDR1 is SGHTA and CDR2 is FQGTGA. Here the CDR3 reads CASSPTSGGAYKQFF. Here the CDR3 DNA reads TGTGCCAGCAGCCCAACTAGCGGGGGGGCCTATAAGCAGTTCTTC.

This clone was detected once. V and J are TRBV10-3 and TRBJ2-1; tentatively, D is TRBD2 (5 bases). Between the trimmed V and J ends, which lost 6 bases and 2 bases, there was a span of 14 bases. Germline CDR1 ENHRY, CDR2 SYGVKD. The CDR3 runs to 15 residues. CDR3 sequence: CAIRKLEAPYNEQFF. Here the CDR3 DNA reads TGTGCCATCAGAAAACTAGAGGCCCCCTACAATGAGCAGTTCTTC.

This clone was observed a handful of times. The J gene is TRBJ2-7, the V gene TRBV3-1 (or the pseudogene TRBV3-2), with 11 bases matching TRBD2. Germline V CDR1 and CDR2: LGHDT, YNNKEL (reference sequence). The CDR3 contains 16 residues. V dropped 4 bases and J dropped 5; count of bases not matched to a gene: 10. CDR3 bases: TGTGCCAGCAGCCGTGGAATAGCGGGAGGGCCAAACGAGCAGTACTTC. Encoded protein: CASSRGIAGGPNEQYF.

The genes are TRBV6-5 and TRBJ2-3; the D is unclear. The germline gives CDR1 MNHEY, CDR2 SVGAGI. The length of the CDR3 is 13 residues. The ends were cut back, 4 bases at V and 1 base at J, with 6 bases in the middle. The CDR3 DNA is TGTGCCAGCAGTTTCTCCCGCACAGATACGCAGTATTTT. It codes for CASSFSRTDTQYF.

This chain joins TRBV12-3 or TRBV12-4 and TRBJ2-4; the match to TRBD1 covers 8 bases. The CDR3 has 13 amino acids. J lost 6 bases, V lost 6 bases, and 4 bases had no gene match. CDR3 in DNA: TGTGCCAGCAGCACGACAGGGGCAAACATTCAGTACTTC. This codes for CASSTTGANIQYF.

The genes are TRBV9 and TRBJ2-7; D unclear. The germline V gene encodes CDR1 SGDLS and CDR2 YYNGEE. V was pared by 0 bases and J by 6 bases, with 16 bases between. The CDR3 has 15 amino acids. In DNA form, the CDR3 reads TGTGCCAGCAGCGTAGGGGTAGAGGAGTCGGGCGAGCAGTACTTC. Residues: CASSVGVEESGEQYF.

This chain uses TRBV28 with TRBJ2-7, with 10 bases fitting TRBD1. CDR3 length: 14 amino acids. V lost 10 bases and J lost 5; bases outside the gene matches: 11. Germline V gives CDR1 MDHEN, CDR2 SYDVKM. The DNA for the CDR3 is TGTGCCACCGCCGTGACAGGGGGCTCTGACGAGCAGTACTTC. Residues: CATAVTGGSDEQYF.

The chain employs TRBV2 and TRBJ1-4, with 7 bases identical to TRBD1. This CDR3 is built from 15 residues. Germline V CDR1 and CDR2: SNHLY, FYNNEI. Trimming cost V 6 bases and J 4 bases; bases outside gene matches: 8. Here the CDR3 DNA reads TGTGCCAGCAGGGCAGGGGGATTAGGTAATGAAAAACTGTTTTTT. It yields the protein CASRAGGLGNEKLFF. Using reference TRBV2 and TRBJ1-4 for the parts outside the CDR3, the full variable domain is EPEVTQTPSHQVTQMGQEVILRCVPISNHLYFYWYRQILGQKVEFLVSFYNNEISEKSEIFDDQFSVERPDGSNFTLKIRSTKLEDSAMYFCASRAGGLGNEKLFFGSGTQLSVL.